The 21 T cell receptor beta chains below were found in one sample sequenced in a study of T cell changes during pregnancy in multiple sclerosis. The repertoire was sequenced with immunoSEQ multiplex PCR; TCRdb's copy has only in-frame clones and lacks some. Of approximately 40,000 clones in the sample, about 95% are singletons; the top ten hold 0.89%. Sequenced here: peripheral blood, sampled in the second trimester of pregnancy. These receptors all stem from a female donor with multiple sclerosis, enrolled in a pregnancy study.

CDR3 in DNA: TGTGCCAGCACCTCAGGACAGGGGTCCTACGAGCAGTACTTC. Its protein product is CASTSGQGSYEQYF. The chain carries TRBV28 and TRBJ2-7, with 9 bases identical to TRBD1. This CDR3 region has 14 residues. Germline V gene data show CDR1 as MDHEN and CDR2 as SYDVKM. The V gene end was trimmed by 7 bases and the J gene end by 1 base; junction bases not matched to a gene: 5.

The chain recombines TRBV10-3 with TRBJ2-3, with a tentative D call TRBD2 (5 bases). This CDR3 has 15 residues. Germline V lookup: CDR1 ENHRY, CDR2 SYGVKD. The V end was cut by 4 bases, the J end by 7 bases, with 18 bases between. Here the CDR3 reads CAISGGEGSLNTQYF. CDR3 coding DNA: TGTGCCATCAGTGGAGGCGAGGGCTCCCTAAATACGCAGTATTTT.

The gene calls are TRBV19 and TRBJ1-5; D unresolved. V lost 2 bases to trimming and J lost 0 bases, with 14 bases between them. The CDR3 has 17 residues. The germline V gene encodes CDR1 LNHDA and CDR2 SQIVND (reference sequence). Written as DNA, the CDR3 is TGTGCCAGTAGTATACAGGCAGGCCGAAATAGCAATCAGCCCCAGCATTTT. Protein: CASSIQAGRNSNQPQHF.

The chain combines TRBV9 with TRBJ2-1; the D gene is possibly TRBD1 (7 bases). The V end lost 6 bases, the J end lost 4 bases, and 23 bases lay between the germline ends. The germline V gene has CDR1 SGDLS and CDR2 YYNGEE. CDR3 size: 17 residues. The CDR3 DNA is TGTGCCAGCACCCACCCTACCCCGCGGGGACAGTACAATGAGCAGTTCTTC. It encodes CASTHPTPRGQYNEQFF.

This sequence joins TRBV2 and TRBJ1-1; TRBD1 agrees at 7 bases. Trimming at V came to 7 bases and at J to 11 bases, leaving 13 bases not matched to a gene. Germline V gives CDR1 SNHLY, CDR2 FYNNEI. The CDR3 loop spans 13 amino acids. Written as DNA, the CDR3 is TGTGCCAGCACCCGAGACAGGGTCGCGCTGGCTTTCTTT. It codes for CASTRDRVALAFF.

A single count supports this clone. The chain employs TRBV12-5 and TRBJ1-5, with D tentatively TRBD1 (6 bases). Germline V lookup: CDR1 LGHNT, CDR2 FRNRAP. Trimming pared 0 bases from V and 2 bases from J, leaving 8 bases between. CDR3 length: 15 residues. The CDR3 region has the DNA TGTGCTAGTGGTTTGGTACGACAGGGCAATCAGCCCCAGCATTTT. Encoded protein: CASGLVRQGNQPQHF.

CDR3 sequence (DNA): TGTGCCAGCAGCTTGGTTACAGGACTCGGCGGGAAATATGGCTACACCTTC. It is translated as CASSLVTGLGGKYGYTF. The rearrangement joins TRBV5-6 to TRBJ1-2; the D gene is possibly TRBD1 (5 bases). Deletions cut 0 bases from V and 5 bases from J, with 20 bases between. From germline, CDR1 is SGHDT and CDR2 YYEEEE. The CDR3 loop spans 17 amino acids.

V and J are TRBV5-4 and TRBJ1-2; 9 bases line up with TRBD1. Germline CDR1 is SGHNT and CDR2 is YYREEE (reference sequence). The CDR3 covers 16 residues. Trimming at V came to 4 bases and at J to 4 bases, leaving 11 bases not matched to a gene. The CDR3 loop is CASSPPLTGGIYGYTF. As DNA, the CDR3 is TGTGCCAGCAGCCCCCCCTTGACAGGGGGTATCTATGGCTACACCTTC.

The chain is built from TRBV11-2 and TRBJ2-3; TRBD2 matches at 8 bases. V was pared by 4 bases and J by 1 base, with 4 bases of the junction left unmatched. This CDR3 has 15 residues. In germline, CDR1 is SGHAT, CDR2 FQNNGV. CDR3 sequence (DNA): TGTGCCAGCAGCTCTAGCGGGTTTGGCACAGATACGCAGTATTTT. It codes for CASSSSGFGTDTQYF.

CDR3 sequence (DNA): TGCAGTGTAAACTACTACAATGAGCAGTTCTTC. Encoded protein: CSVNYYNEQFF. This chain joins TRBV20-1 and TRBJ2-1; D not resolved. The CDR3 has 11 residues. Per germline, CDR1 DFQATT and CDR2 SNEGSKA (reference sequence). V dropped 7 bases and J dropped 3 bases, with 7 bases sitting between them.

The chain links TRBV10-2 to TRBJ2-7; D gene ambiguous. Trimming removed 7 bases at V and 0 bases at J, with 19 bases between. CDR1 and CDR2 (germline): WSHSY, SAAADI. The CDR3 contains 16 residues. CDR3 nucleotide sequence: TGCGCCAGCATCCCCCCTTCGGGTAGGAGCTCCTACGAGCAGTACTTC. Its translation is CASIPPSGRSSYEQYF.

This chain uses TRBV4-2 with TRBJ1-5, with unresolved D. The CDR3 contains 14 residues. CDR1 and CDR2 (germline): LGHNA, YNFKEQ. Trimming left V 4 bases short and J 3 bases short, with 10 bases between. CDR3: CASSLGGPNQPQHF. CDR3 nucleotide sequence: TGTGCCAGCAGCCTAGGAGGGCCCAATCAGCCCCAGCATTTT.

The chain carries TRBV4-2 and TRBJ2-2; 9 nucleotides align to TRBD1. This CDR3 is built from 24 residues. CDR1 and CDR2 from the germline V gene are LGHNA and YNFKEQ. Trimming removed 4 bases from V and 2 bases from J; junction bases left unmatched: 29. CDR3: CASSPSPFRDREPSAENNTGELFF. The CDR3 DNA sequence: TGTGCCAGCAGCCCCTCCCCATTCCGGGACAGGGAACCATCGGCCGAAAACAACACCGGGGAGCTGTTTTTT.

V gene TRBV7-8 combines with J gene TRBJ2-7; 8 bases match TRBD2. CDR1 and CDR2 (germline): SGHVS, FQNEAQ. Germline trimming cut 5 bases from V and 4 bases from J; bases unmatched to any gene: 10. CDR3 size: 15 residues. CDR3 region: CASSPPRLALYEQYF. CDR3 DNA sequence: TGTGCCAGCAGCCCTCCACGACTAGCGCTATACGAGCAGTACTTC.

The J gene is TRBJ1-1, the V gene TRBV30, with D hard to call. The V and J ends lost 1 base and 1 base respectively, with 19 bases between them. Germline CDR1 GTSNPN, CDR2 SVGIG (reference sequence). The CDR3 runs 17 residues. The CDR3 DNA sequence: TGTGCCTGGAGTGGGCGGAAGGCCGGCGGAAAGAACACTGAAGCTTTCTTT. Translating it yields CAWSGRKAGGKNTEAFF.

The chain joins TRBV29-1 to TRBJ2-7; possibly TRBD1 for D (5 bases). This CDR3 contains 14 residues. Trimming stripped 4 bases from V and 1 base from J, with 14 bases between. CDR1 and CDR2 from the germline V gene are SQVTM and ANQGSEA. The CDR3 nucleotides read TGCAGCGTTGCATGGGGCGTTAGGTCCTACGAGCAGTACTTC. It is translated as CSVAWGVRSYEQYF.

The chain couples TRBV6-1 to TRBJ1-5, with 8 bases identical to TRBD1. Germline values: CDR1 MNHNS, CDR2 SASEGT. V was pared by 11 bases and J by 4 bases, with 10 bases of the junction left unmatched. The CDR3 totals 14 residues. The CDR3 sequence: CAARGTGWNQPQHF. The CDR3 DNA reads TGTGCCGCGCGGGGGACAGGTTGGAATCAGCCCCAGCATTTT.

The chain carries TRBV6-5 and TRBJ2-5; D perhaps matches TRBD2 (7 bases). CDR3 length: 13 residues. The germline CDR1 and CDR2 sequences are MNHEY and SVGAGI. The V end lost 10 bases, the J end lost 3 bases, and 15 bases lay between the germline ends. CDR3 coding DNA: TGTGCCACTGGGGGGCTAGCGGAAGAGACCCAGTACTTC. It codes for CATGGLAEETQYF.

V gene TRBV5-8 combines with J gene TRBJ1-2, with no clear D. The CDR3 has 15 amino acids. V was cut by 6 bases and J by 0 bases, with 15 bases left in between. The germline gives CDR1 SGHTS, CDR2 YDEGEE. CDR3 sequence: CASTWRAVANYGYTF. The CDR3 nucleotides read TGTGCCAGCACCTGGCGGGCAGTAGCTAACTATGGCTACACCTTC.

The chain combines TRBV28 with TRBJ1-5; D gene unclear. The CDR3 sequence is 14 residues long. In germline, CDR1 is MDHEN, CDR2 SYDVKM. The V and J ends lost 6 bases and 0 bases respectively, with 9 bases between them. As DNA, the CDR3 is TGTGCCAGCAGACCACACATTAGCAATCAGCCCCAGCATTTT. This translates into CASRPHISNQPQHF. The full variable domain, with the rest looked up from reference TRBV28 and TRBJ1-5, is DVKVTQSSRYLVKRTGEKVFLECVQDMDHENMFWYRQDPGLGLRLIYFSYDVKMKEKGDIPEGYSVSREKKERFSLILESASTNQTSMYLCASRPHISNQPQHFGDGTRLSIL.

This chain uses TRBV5-1 with TRBJ2-3; 8 nucleotides align to TRBD2. The CDR3 sequence is 15 residues long. In germline, CDR1 is SGHRS, CDR2 YFSETQ. V gave up 4 bases and J gave up 1 base; unmatched junction bases: 5. For the CDR3, the DNA is TGCGCCAGCAGCAATAGCGGGGACCGCACAGATACGCAGTATTTT. This gives the protein CASSNSGDRTDTQYF. The complete variable domain, with remaining parts taken from reference TRBV5-1 and TRBJ2-3, reads KAGVTQTPRYLIKTRGQQVTLSCSPISGHRSVSWYQQTPGQGLQFLFEYFSETQRNKGNFPGRFSGRQFSNSRSEMNVSTLELGDSALYLCASSNSGDRTDTQYFGPGTRLTVL.